This T cell receptor (beta chain) derives from a study of control samples from healthy donors and cancer patients. Data came from immunoSEQ multiplex PCR; TCRdb stores just in-frame clones and leaves some out. The sample yields over 80,000 clones, roughly three quarters seen once. Germline lookup yields CDR1 MNHEY and CDR2 SMNVEV (reference sequence). Trimming pared 5 bases from V and 5 bases from J, leaving 12 bases between. The CDR3 covers 13 residues. The chain joins TRBV27 to TRBJ1-1; the D gene is possibly TRBD1 (5 bases). What was sequenced was blood. The sequence was collected from a woman aged 25 to 39 in good health. CDR3 sequence reads: CASSQGGTTEAFF. The CDR3 nucleotides are TGTGCCAGCAGTCAGGGCGGCACGACTGAAGCTTTCTTT.